The 8 T cell receptor beta chains presented below share a single source sample, sequenced in a study of T cells in Graves' hyperthyroidism and ophthalmopathy. Amplification of TCR beta CDR3 regions was performed using RNA transcripts as template. Using the HTBI primer set, a first-round RT-PCR was run on the TCR CDR3. One entry per CDR3 protein, called by TCRdb with MiXCR from the multiplex PCR reads. The table has around 280,000 distinct CDR3 sequences, roughly 14% seen once; the top ten hold 6.5% to 10%. The specimen sequenced was blood. All receptors come from a woman aged 25 to 39 with Graves' hyperthyroidism that later progressed to Graves' ophthalmopathy.

There are many counts of this clonotype. The chain links TRBV2 to TRBJ2-7; the D gene is possibly TRBD2 (5 bases). Per the germline V gene, CDR1 is SNHLY and CDR2 is FYNNEI. The CDR3 totals 13 residues. The V end lost 10 bases, the J end lost 0 bases, and 13 bases lay between the germline ends. In DNA, the CDR3 is TGTGCCACCTGTGACGGGGTCTCCTACGAGCAGTACTTC. This sequence encodes CATCDGVSYEQYF.

There are many counts of this clonotype. V and J are TRBV28 and TRBJ1-1, with 8 bases matching TRBD1. CDR1 MDHEN and CDR2 SYDVKM come from the germline V gene. The CDR3 length is 15 residues. Trimming took 3 bases from V and 8 from J; bases not matched to a gene: 11. Written as DNA, the CDR3 is TGTGCCAGCAGTTTGTCGGGGACAGGTGACGGAGAAGCTTTCTTT. This sequence encodes CASSLSGTGDGEAFF.

This chain uses TRBV5-4 with TRBJ2-7; TRBD2 matches 8 bases. The J segment lost 1 base and the V segment lost 4 bases, leaving 7 bases of the junction unmatched. Germline V gives CDR1 SGHNT, CDR2 YYREEE (reference sequence). This CDR3 comprises 15 residues. This chain's CDR3 is CASSHATSGSYEQYF. Here the CDR3 DNA reads TGTGCCAGCAGCCACGCTACTAGCGGTTCCTACGAGCAGTACTTC.

This clonotype was recorded at least ten times. The chain links TRBV29-1 to TRBJ2-7, with TRBD2 matching 7 bases. The CDR3 has 15 amino acids. The V gene end was trimmed by 1 base and the J gene end by 2 bases; junction bases not matched to a gene: 8. Germline CDR1 and CDR2: SQVTM and ANQGSEA. The CDR3 reads CSVEVSTSPTYEQYF. Here the CDR3 DNA reads TGCAGCGTTGAAGTATCGACTAGCCCGACCTACGAGCAGTACTTC.

This clonotype was counted at least ten times. The CDR3 is CATSLGAQETQYF. Here the CDR3 DNA reads TGTGCCACCAGCCTAGGGGCCCAAGAGACCCAGTACTTC. The J gene is TRBJ2-5, the V gene TRBV24-1; D possibly corresponds to TRBD1 (5 bases). Trimming cost V 7 bases and J 1 base, with 9 bases left between them. Germline values: CDR1 KGHDR, CDR2 SFDVKD. This CDR3 contains 13 residues.

The chain links TRBV4-2 to TRBJ1-1; 9 nucleotides agree with TRBD1. The CDR3 extends over 18 amino acids. Trimming removed 1 base from V and 1 base from J; junction bases left unmatched: 10. CDR1 is LGHNA, CDR2 YNFKEQ, per germline. CDR3 sequence reads: CASSQVYRTGAENTEAFF. The CDR3 coding sequence is TGTGCCAGCAGCCAAGTGTATAGGACAGGGGCGGAGAACACTGAAGCTTTCTTT.

The table lists this clonotype with many counts. The chain couples TRBV29-1 to TRBJ2-1; TRBD1 is a possible D gene (6 bases). Germline assignment: CDR1 SQVTM and CDR2 ANQGSEA. V gave up 2 bases and J gave up 4 bases, with 15 bases separating them. The CDR3 runs 15 residues. CDR3 sequence (DNA): TGCAGCGTTGAACCCCGAGGTACAGGGTACAATGAGCAGTTCTTC. Residues: CSVEPRGTGYNEQFF.

V is TRBV19 and J is TRBJ2-3; tentatively, D is TRBD2 (6 bases). Per germline, CDR1 LNHDA and CDR2 SQIVND (reference sequence). Trimming took 6 bases from V and 3 from J, leaving 16 bases between them. The CDR3 runs to 15 residues. The CDR3 spells CASSTTKGRTDTQYF. In DNA form, the CDR3 reads TGTGCCAGTAGCACCACAAAGGGGAGGACAGATACGCAGTATTTT.